This passage covers 13 T cell receptor beta chains from one sample sequenced in a study of blood T cell repertoires in COVID-19. The data were produced by immunoSEQ multiplex PCR, yet TCRdb's version contains in-frame clones alone and is incomplete. The table shows 250,000 to 300,000 clones, with more than 75% occurring only once. The sequenced sample was PBMCs or T cells enriched from blood (not recorded which). Every receptor here comes from a woman in her 40s with acute COVID-19.

This chain links TRBV18 with TRBJ2-7; D is possibly TRBD2 (5 bases). The V and J ends lost 3 bases and 3 bases respectively, with 30 bases between them. This CDR3 region has 20 residues. The germline V gene has CDR1 KGHSH and CDR2 LQKENI. The CDR3: CASSPTQHGLLRHMSYEQYF. The DNA for the CDR3 is TGTGCCAGCTCACCGACACAACATGGACTTCTGCGCCATATGAGCTACGAGCAGTACTTC.

The chain couples TRBV5-4 to TRBJ2-1, with 9 bases identical to TRBD1. With 3 bases clipped from V and 6 bases from J, the junction kept 7 bases outside the gene matches. The CDR3 contains 15 residues. In germline, CDR1 is SGHNT, CDR2 YYREEE (reference sequence). The CDR3 coding sequence is TGTGCCAGCAGCTCCGGGACAGGGCTAGTCAATGAGCAGTTCTTC. Protein product: CASSSGTGLVNEQFF.

Only one count was recorded for this clone. This chain links TRBV6-5 with TRBJ2-3; D might be TRBD1 (8 bases). Germline CDR1 MNHEY, CDR2 SVGAGI. V lost 6 bases and J 6 bases, leaving 19 bases between the germline ends. CDR3 length: 15 amino acids. The CDR3 region has the DNA TGTGCCAGCAGCCGGGGAGGGACAGGAAAGGATACGCAGTATTTT. Translated: CASSRGGTGKDTQYF.

J is TRBJ1-1 and V is TRBV5-4, with D unresolved. The V end was cut by 4 bases, the J end by 1 base, with 20 bases between. In germline, CDR1 is SGHNT, CDR2 YYREEE (reference sequence). The CDR3 extends over 17 amino acids. The CDR3 DNA is TGTGCCAGCAGCGCCGGATGGCCGATTCGGAGGAACACTGAAGCTTTCTTT. This translates into CASSAGWPIRRNTEAFF.

The chain recombines TRBV11-2 with TRBJ2-5; 14 positions agree with TRBD2. The germline CDR1 and CDR2 sequences are SGHAT and FQNNGV. V gave up 3 bases and J gave up 7 bases; unmatched junction bases: 10. The CDR3 sequence is 17 residues long. CDR3 region: CASSFRSTSGGAGTQYF. The DNA for the CDR3 is TGTGCCAGCAGCTTCCGATCGACTAGCGGGGGGGCAGGGACCCAGTACTTC.

This clone was counted a single time. The V gene is TRBV14, the J gene TRBJ1-2, with 7 bases fitting TRBD1. CDR1 is SGHDN and CDR2 is FVKESK in the germline V gene. This CDR3 is built from 16 residues. Trimming removed 0 bases from V and 4 bases from J; junction bases left unmatched: 8. The CDR3 DNA sequence: TGTGCCAGCAGCCAAGATCATATGGCAGGGGGCTATGGCTACACCTTC. Translating gives CASSQDHMAGGYGYTF.

This clone is a singleton in its sample. This CDR3 is CASSQRGPGELFF. Here the CDR3 DNA reads TGTGCCAGCAGCCAACGAGGGCCCGGGGAGCTGTTTTTT. The chain is built from TRBV3-1 (or the pseudogene TRBV3-2) and TRBJ2-2; D possibly corresponds to TRBD2 (5 bases). The germline V and J ends were trimmed by 2 bases and 6 bases, with 7 bases remaining between them. Germline loops: CDR1 LGHDT, CDR2 YNNKEL (reference sequence). This CDR3 region has 13 residues.

The V call is TRBV20-1, the J call TRBJ1-5, with a weak D call TRBD1 (5 bases). V lost 3 bases to trimming and J lost 0 bases, with 12 bases between them. From germline, CDR1 is DFQATT and CDR2 SNEGSKA (reference sequence). The CDR3 is 15 residues long. For the CDR3, the DNA is TGCAGTGCTAGTTCAAGGGGTTATAGCAATCAGCCCCAGCATTTT. Translating it yields CSASSRGYSNQPQHF.

This clone occurred once. The gene calls are TRBV4-2 and TRBJ1-1; 8 bases are shared with TRBD1. This CDR3 contains 20 residues. CDR1 is LGHNA, CDR2 YNFKEQ, per germline. The V segment lost 0 bases and the J segment 4 bases; nucleotides outside the gene matches: 19. In nucleotides, the CDR3 is TGTGCCAGCAGCCAAGATATGATCGGAACAGGGGGAGGATGGGGCACTGAAGCTTTCTTT. This translates into CASSQDMIGTGGGWGTEAFF.

V and J are TRBV6-2 or TRBV6-3 and TRBJ2-1; possible D gene TRBD1, 6 bases. The germline gives CDR1 MNHEY, CDR2 SVGEGT. Trimming took off 6 bases at V and 10 bases at J, with 10 bases between the two ends. The CDR3 is made up of 11 amino acids. CDR3 loop: CASSHGTEQFF. The CDR3 DNA reads TGTGCCAGCAGCCACGGGACAGAGCAGTTCTTC.

The chain carries TRBV30 and TRBJ2-5; TRBD2 agrees at 9 bases. CDR3 length: 14 residues. CDR1 is GTSNPN, CDR2 SVGIG, per germline (reference sequence). Unmatched junction bases numbered 12, after V lost 8 bases and J lost 5 bases. The CDR3 region is CAGGRGGSRETQYF. In DNA form, the CDR3 reads TGTGCCGGCGGGCGGGGGGGGAGCAGGGAGACCCAGTACTTC.

The V gene is TRBV9, the J gene TRBJ1-6; no definite D call. Trimming took 0 bases from V and 0 from J, leaving 7 bases between them. CDR1 is SGDLS and CDR2 is YYNGEE in the germline V gene. The CDR3 has 16 amino acids. In DNA form, the CDR3 reads TGTGCCAGCAGCGTAGGGCCTAGCTCCTATAATTCACCCCTCCACTTT. Protein product: CASSVGPSSYNSPLHF.

The V call is TRBV30, the J call TRBJ2-1; no clear D gene. The germline V and J ends were trimmed by 2 bases and 7 bases, with 9 bases remaining between them. CDR1 and CDR2 (germline): GTSNPN, SVGIG (reference sequence). This CDR3 spans 12 amino acids. The CDR3 bases are TGTGCCTGGAGTTCCCTCGAGAATGAGCAGTTCTTC. It encodes CAWSSLENEQFF.